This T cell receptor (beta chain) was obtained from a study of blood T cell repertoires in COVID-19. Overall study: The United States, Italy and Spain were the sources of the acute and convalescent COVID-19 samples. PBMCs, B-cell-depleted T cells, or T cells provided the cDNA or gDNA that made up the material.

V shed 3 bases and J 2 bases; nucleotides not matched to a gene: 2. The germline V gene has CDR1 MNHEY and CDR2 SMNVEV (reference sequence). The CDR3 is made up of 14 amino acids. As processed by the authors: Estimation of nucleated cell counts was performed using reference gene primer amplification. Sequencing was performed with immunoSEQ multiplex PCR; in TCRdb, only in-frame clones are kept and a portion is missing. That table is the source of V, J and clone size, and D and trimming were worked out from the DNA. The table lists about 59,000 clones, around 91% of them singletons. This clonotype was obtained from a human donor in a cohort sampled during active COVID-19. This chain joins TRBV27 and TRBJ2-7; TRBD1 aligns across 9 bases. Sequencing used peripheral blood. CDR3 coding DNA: TGTGCCAGCAGTTTTGACAGGGGGACCTACGAGCAGTACTTC. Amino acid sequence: CASSFDRGTYEQYF.